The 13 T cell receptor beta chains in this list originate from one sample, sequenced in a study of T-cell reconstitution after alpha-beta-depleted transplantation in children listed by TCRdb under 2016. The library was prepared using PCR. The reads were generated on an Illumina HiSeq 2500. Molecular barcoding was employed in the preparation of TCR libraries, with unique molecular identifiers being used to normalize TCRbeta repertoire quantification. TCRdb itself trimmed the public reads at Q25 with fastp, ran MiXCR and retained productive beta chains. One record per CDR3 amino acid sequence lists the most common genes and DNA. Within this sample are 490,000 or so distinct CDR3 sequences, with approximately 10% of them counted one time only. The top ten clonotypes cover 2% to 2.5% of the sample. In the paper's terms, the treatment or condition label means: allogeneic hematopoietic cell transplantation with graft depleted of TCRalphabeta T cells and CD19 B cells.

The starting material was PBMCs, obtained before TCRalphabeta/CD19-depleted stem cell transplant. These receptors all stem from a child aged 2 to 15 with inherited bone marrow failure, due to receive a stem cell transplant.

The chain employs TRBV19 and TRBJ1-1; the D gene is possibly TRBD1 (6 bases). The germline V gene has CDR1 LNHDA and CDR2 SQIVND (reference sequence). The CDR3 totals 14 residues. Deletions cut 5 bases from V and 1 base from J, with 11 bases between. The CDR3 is CASSVRTENTEAFF. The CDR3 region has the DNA TGTGCCAGTAGTGTCAGGACAGAGAACACTGAAGCTTTCTTT.

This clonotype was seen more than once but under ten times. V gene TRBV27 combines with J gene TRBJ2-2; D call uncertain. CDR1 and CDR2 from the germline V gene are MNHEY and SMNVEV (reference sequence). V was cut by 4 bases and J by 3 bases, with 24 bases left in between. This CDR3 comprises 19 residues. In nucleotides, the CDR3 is TGTGCCAGCAGTTACTCCTGGTGGGAAGCGATGGTATACACCGGGGAGCTGTTTTTT. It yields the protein CASSYSWWEAMVYTGELFF.

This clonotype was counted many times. Here the CDR3 reads CASSLTGVGETDEQFF. CDR3 coding DNA: TGTGCCAGCAGCCTGACAGGGGTTGGGGAGACAGATGAGCAGTTCTTC. The chain employs TRBV7-9 and TRBJ2-1; TRBD1 aligns across 8 bases. This CDR3 region has 16 residues. Germline loops: CDR1 SEHNR, CDR2 FQNEAQ (reference sequence). The ends lost 5 bases at V and 8 bases at J; junction bases unmatched: 14.

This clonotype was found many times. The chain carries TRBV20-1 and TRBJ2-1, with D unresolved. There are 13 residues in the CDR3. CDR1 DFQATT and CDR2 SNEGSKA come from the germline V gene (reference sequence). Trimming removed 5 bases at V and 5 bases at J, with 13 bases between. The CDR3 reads CSAGGTDDNEQFF. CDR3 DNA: TGCAGTGCTGGTGGCACAGATGACAATGAGCAGTTCTTC.

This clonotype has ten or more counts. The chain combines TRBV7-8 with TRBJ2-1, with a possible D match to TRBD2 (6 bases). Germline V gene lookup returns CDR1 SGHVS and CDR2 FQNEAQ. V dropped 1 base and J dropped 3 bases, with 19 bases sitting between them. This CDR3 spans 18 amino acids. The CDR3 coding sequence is TGTGCCAGCAGCTTAGTTGGAGGGTCTCGAGTTAACTACAATGAGCAGTTCTTC. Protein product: CASSLVGGSRVNYNEQFF.

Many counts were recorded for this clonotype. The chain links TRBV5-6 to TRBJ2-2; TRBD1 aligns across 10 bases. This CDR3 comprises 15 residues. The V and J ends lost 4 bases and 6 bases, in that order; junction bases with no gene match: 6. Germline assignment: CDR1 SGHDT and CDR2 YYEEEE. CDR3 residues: CASSATGGYAGELFF. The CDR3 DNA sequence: TGTGCCAGCAGCGCGACAGGGGGCTACGCCGGGGAGCTGTTTTTT.

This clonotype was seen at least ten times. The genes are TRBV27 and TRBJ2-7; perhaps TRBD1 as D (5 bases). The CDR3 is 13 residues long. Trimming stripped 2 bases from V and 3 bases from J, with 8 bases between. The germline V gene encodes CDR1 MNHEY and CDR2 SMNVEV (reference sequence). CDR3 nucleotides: TGTGCCAGCAGTTTACACAGGTACTACGAGCAGTACTTC. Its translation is CASSLHRYYEQYF.

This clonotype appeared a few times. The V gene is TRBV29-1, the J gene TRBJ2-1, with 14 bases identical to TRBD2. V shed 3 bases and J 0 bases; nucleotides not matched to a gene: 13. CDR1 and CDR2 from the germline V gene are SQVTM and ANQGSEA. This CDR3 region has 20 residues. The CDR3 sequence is CSVDGQPTGTSGSSYNEQFF. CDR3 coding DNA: TGCAGCGTTGACGGCCAGCCCACCGGGACTAGCGGGAGCTCCTACAATGAGCAGTTCTTC.

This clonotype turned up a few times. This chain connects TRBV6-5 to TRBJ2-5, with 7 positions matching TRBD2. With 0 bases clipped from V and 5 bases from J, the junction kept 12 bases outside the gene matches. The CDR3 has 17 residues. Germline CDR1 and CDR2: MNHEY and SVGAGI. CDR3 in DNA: TGTGCCAGCAGTTACTCCTCTCTAGCGGCGGGCTGGGAGACCCAGTACTTC. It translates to CASSYSSLAAGWETQYF.

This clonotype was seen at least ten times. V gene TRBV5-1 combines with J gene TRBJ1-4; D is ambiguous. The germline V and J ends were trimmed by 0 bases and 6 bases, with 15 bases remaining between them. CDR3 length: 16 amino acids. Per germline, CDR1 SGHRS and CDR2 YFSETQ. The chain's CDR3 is CASSLATADGDEKLFF. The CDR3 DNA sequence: TGCGCCAGCAGCTTGGCCACGGCGGACGGAGATGAAAAACTGTTTTTT.

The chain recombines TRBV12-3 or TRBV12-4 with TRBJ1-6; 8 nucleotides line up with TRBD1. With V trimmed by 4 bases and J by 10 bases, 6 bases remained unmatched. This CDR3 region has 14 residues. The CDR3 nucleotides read TGTGCCAGCAGTTCCGGACAGGGTAACTCACCCCTCCACTTT. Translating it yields CASSSGQGNSPLHF.

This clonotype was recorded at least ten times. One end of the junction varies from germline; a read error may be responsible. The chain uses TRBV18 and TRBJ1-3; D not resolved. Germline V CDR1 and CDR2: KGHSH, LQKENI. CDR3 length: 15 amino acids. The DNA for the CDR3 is TGTGCCAACTCACCCGGCCCTAGCTCTGGAAACACCATATATTTT. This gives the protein CANSPGPSSGNTIYF.

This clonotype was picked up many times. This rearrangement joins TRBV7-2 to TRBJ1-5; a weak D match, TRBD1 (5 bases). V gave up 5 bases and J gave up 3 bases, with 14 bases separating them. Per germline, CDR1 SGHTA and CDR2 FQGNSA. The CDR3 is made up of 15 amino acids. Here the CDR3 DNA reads TGTGCCAGCAGCCTAGTCCGCGGGGCCAATCAGCCCCAGCATTTT. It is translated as CASSLVRGANQPQHF.